This paragraph reports one T cell receptor (beta chain). The sample originates from a study of blood T cell repertoires in COVID-19. Original data processing: Amplified reference gene primers provided the basis for estimating nucleated cell counts. Profiled with immunoSEQ multiplex PCR; TCRdb holds only in-frame clones, not every one. The V and J calls and clone size were taken over from that table, and D and trimming were inferred from the DNA. The table has 300,000 to 450,000 clones, over 75% seen once. The age range of participants was 18 to 89 years, with residence in about two dozen US areas. The study counted Cohort 3 donors as recovered given two negative PCRs, clearance, or symptom resolution. Per the germline V gene, CDR1 is SQVTM and CDR2 is ANQGSEA. V lost 5 bases and J 0 bases, leaving 10 bases between the germline ends. The CDR3 loop spans 13 amino acids.

This TCR derives from a woman aged 25-40 years who had recovered from COVID-19. The gene calls are TRBV29-1 and TRBJ1-1, with D maybe TRBD1 (6 bases). The sample taken for sequencing was PBMCs or T cells enriched from blood (not recorded which). CDR3 bases: TGCAGCGTTTCCGGACAGATGAACACTGAAGCTTTCTTT. It translates to CSVSGQMNTEAFF.